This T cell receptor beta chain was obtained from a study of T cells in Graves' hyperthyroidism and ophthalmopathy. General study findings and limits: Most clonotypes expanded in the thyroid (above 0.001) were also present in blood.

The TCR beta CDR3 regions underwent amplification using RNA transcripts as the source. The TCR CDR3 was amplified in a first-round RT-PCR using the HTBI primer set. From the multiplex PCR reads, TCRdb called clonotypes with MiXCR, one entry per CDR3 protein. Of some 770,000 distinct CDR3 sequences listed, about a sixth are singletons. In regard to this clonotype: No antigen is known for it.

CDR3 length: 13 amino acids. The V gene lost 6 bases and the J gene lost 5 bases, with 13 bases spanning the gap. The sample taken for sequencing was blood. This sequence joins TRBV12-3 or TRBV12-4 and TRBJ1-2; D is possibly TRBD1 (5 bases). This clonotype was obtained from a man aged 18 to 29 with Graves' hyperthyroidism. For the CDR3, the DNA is TGTGCCAGCAGAGGGGCAGGGCGGTATGGCTACACCTTC. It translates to CASRGAGRYGYTF.